This entry concerns a single T cell receptor beta chain. Per the authors' pipeline: Amplification of reference gene primers was used by the study to estimate nucleated cell counts. Sequencing used immunoSEQ multiplex PCR; TCRdb keeps in-frame clones, though not all of them. The V and J calls and clone size come from that table; D and trimming were worked out from the DNA. The sample includes about 130,000 clones, over 80% of them seen just once. This entry is derived from a study of blood T cell repertoires in COVID-19. Study-wide context: Sites in the United States, Italy and Spain provided acute and convalescent COVID-19 samples. T cells, B-cell-depleted T cells, or PBMCs supplied cDNA or gDNA.

The CDR3 spans 13 residues. The germline gives CDR1 SGHRS, CDR2 YFSETQ. V was pared by 4 bases and J by 0 bases, with 7 bases between. This chain links TRBV5-1 with TRBJ1-2, with D tentatively TRBD1 (5 bases). The clonotype was recovered from a middle-aged man with active or convalescent COVID-19. The sequenced sample consisted of peripheral blood. CDR3 nucleotide sequence: TGCGCCAGCAGCCCGACAGCTAACTATGGCTACACCTTC. It is translated as CASSPTANYGYTF.